This T cell receptor (beta chain) stems from a study of T cells in Graves' hyperthyroidism and ophthalmopathy. Per the germline V gene, CDR1 is MDHEN and CDR2 is SYDVKM. There are 13 residues in the CDR3. This clonotype turned up a few times. This may arise from a read error, as a much more abundant clone is one base away. Amplified regions were TCR beta CDR3 sequences from RNA transcripts. Initially, a first-round RT-PCR of the TCR CDR3 employed the HTBI primer set. TCRdb reanalysed the multiplex PCR reads using MiXCR and keeps one entry per CDR3 protein. The repertoire holds some 620,000 distinct CDR3 sequences, with about 16% as singletons. Uncontrolled infection, other autoimmune disease, pregnancy or lactation excluded patients.

The chain carries TRBV28 and TRBJ2-7; 10 positions match TRBD1. The sample taken for sequencing was blood. This sequence originates from a woman in her 30s with Graves' hyperthyroidism. CDR3 loop: CANSLGQGLEQYF. The CDR3 DNA is TGTGCCAACAGTTTGGGACAGGGGCTCGAGCAGTACTTC.